A selection of T cell receptor beta chains follows, all from one sample in a study of a mutant IDH1 vaccine in newly diagnosed glioma. The method was immunoSEQ multiplex PCR; TCRdb's version includes in-frame clones alone and lacks a portion of them. Of 80,000 to 100,000 clones listed, roughly 77% are singletons. This sample comprised PBMCs, obtained from a glioma patient treated with radiotherapy, temozolomide or both. These receptors were collected from a man aged 35 to 55 with glioma. Both conserved end residues are part of each CDR3. Each record gives: J gene, V gene, CDR3 protein.

TRBJ1-2 TRBV29-1 CSVEVRGYTF
TRBJ1-5 TRBV28 CASSPPGTHSNQPQHF
TRBJ1-5 TRBV27 CASRQGGNQPQHF
TRBJ2-1 TRBV6-5 CASRPQGSYNEQFF
TRBJ2-3 TRBV7-9 CASSFTRGPKLTDTQYF
TRBJ2-5 TRBV5-1 CASRAGVQETQYF
TRBJ1-4 TRBV27 CASSFRGGGGTNEKLFF
TRBJ1-1 TRBV5-4 CASSLGWTGGDTEAFF
TRBJ2-3 TRBV5-1 CASSLGLVGTDTQYF
TRBJ1-3 TRBV19 CASSIISTGGSGNTIYF
TRBJ1-1 TRBV29-1 CSVDTTGHSTEAFF
TRBJ2-6 TRBV30 CAWTGGSGANVLTF
TRBJ1-5 TRBV6-5 CASREGISNQPQHF
TRBJ1-1 TRBV6-6 CASMRDGTEAFF
TRBJ1-5 TRBV15 CATEGAVSNQPQHF
TRBJ1-1 TRBV9 CASTPLTGGEAFF
TRBJ2-4 TRBV5-8 CASSLLRRVGNIQYF
TRBJ2-7 TRBV2 CASEQTGSPYEQYF
TRBJ2-3 TRBV5-4 CASSLVAVMDTDTQYF
TRBJ2-3 TRBV11-3 CASSSLGSGADTQYF
TRBJ2-1 TRBV19 CASRPTRLNEQFF
TRBJ2-1 TRBV7-2 CASSGRTRGNEQFF
TRBJ1-2 TRBV5-1 CASSLIGDRVDGYTF
TRBJ2-7 TRBV27 CASSPTPTGALTYEQYF
TRBJ2-5 TRBV5-6 CASRRWDPGETQYF
TRBJ1-5 TRBV19 CASSIPGDRRTISNQPQHF
TRBJ2-7 TRBV2 CASSEGTAYEQYF
TRBJ1-3 TRBV5-4 CASSNPGKTGNTIYF
TRBJ1-4 TRBV18 CASSSDRVINEKLFF
TRBJ2-1 TRBV27 CASSFFKGPNEQFF
TRBJ1-1 TRBV11-1 CASSYGPNTEAFF
TRBJ1-2 TRBV20-1 CSAAGTGLFLF
TRBJ1-2 TRBV7-2 CASKEGSSNYGYTF
TRBJ1-5 TRBV6-4 CASSDFLGQPQHF
TRBJ1-2 TRBV4-3 CASSLSYPGQVYGYTF
TRBJ1-2 TRBV2 CASRAPGGKTYGYTF
TRBJ2-5 TRBV5-8 CASSLAGTGFETQYF
TRBJ1-2 TRBV6-1 CASSETQNYGYTF
TRBJ1-2 TRBV2 CANHRTGGYGYTF
TRBJ1-5 TRBV6-1 CAGRSKNQPQHF
TRBJ2-7 TRBV4-3 CASSQDRTSGRAYEQYF
TRBJ1-4 TRBV15 CATSRDMDSNEKLFF
TRBJ2-3 TRBV25-1 CASSEEGYTQYF
TRBJ2-1 TRBV4-3 CASSQDGRGGNEQFF
TRBJ1-2 TRBV5-1 CASSLREGTNYGYTF
TRBJ1-2 TRBV6-1 CASSEAGSGYTF
TRBJ1-2 TRBV28 CASSLTGVHYGYTF
TRBJ1-4 TRBV28 CASSLAGINEKLFF
TRBJ1-1 TRBV7-3 CASSLHGNTEAFF